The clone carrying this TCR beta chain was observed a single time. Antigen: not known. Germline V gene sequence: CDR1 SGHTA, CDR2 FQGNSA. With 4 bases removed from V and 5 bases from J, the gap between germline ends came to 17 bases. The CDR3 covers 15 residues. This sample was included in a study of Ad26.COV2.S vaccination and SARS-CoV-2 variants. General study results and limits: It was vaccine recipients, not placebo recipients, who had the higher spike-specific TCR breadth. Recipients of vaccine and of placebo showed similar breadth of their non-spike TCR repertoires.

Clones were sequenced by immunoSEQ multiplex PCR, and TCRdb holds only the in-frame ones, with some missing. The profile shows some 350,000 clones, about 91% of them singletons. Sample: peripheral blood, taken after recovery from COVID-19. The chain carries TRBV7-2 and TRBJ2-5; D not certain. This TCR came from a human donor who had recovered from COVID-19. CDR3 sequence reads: CASSSQLGIGETQYF. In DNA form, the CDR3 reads TGTGCCAGCAGCTCCCAGTTGGGGATTGGGGAGACCCAGTACTTC.